This T cell receptor beta chain originates from a study of blood T cell repertoires in COVID-19. In the original workflow: Nucleated cell number was recorded as an estimate derived from reference gene primer amplification. TCRdb's copy holds only in-frame clones and misses some; the assay was immunoSEQ multiplex PCR. That table supplies the V and J calls and clone size; D and trimming were determined from the DNA. The data contain about 190,000 clones, under 80% of them seen just once; the ten biggest clones take up around 12%. The sample holds a few counts of this clone. The material sequenced was peripheral blood. This clonotype was obtained from a woman in her forties or fifties with acute or convalescent COVID-19.

The CDR3 region has the DNA TGCGCCAGCAGCCGGGACAGATACTACGAGCAGTACTTC. This sequence encodes CASSRDRYYEQYF. This rearrangement joins TRBV5-1 to TRBJ2-7; 7 bases fit TRBD1. This CDR3 has 13 amino acids. The ends lost 4 bases at V and 3 bases at J; junction bases unmatched: 4. The germline V gene has CDR1 SGHRS and CDR2 YFSETQ.